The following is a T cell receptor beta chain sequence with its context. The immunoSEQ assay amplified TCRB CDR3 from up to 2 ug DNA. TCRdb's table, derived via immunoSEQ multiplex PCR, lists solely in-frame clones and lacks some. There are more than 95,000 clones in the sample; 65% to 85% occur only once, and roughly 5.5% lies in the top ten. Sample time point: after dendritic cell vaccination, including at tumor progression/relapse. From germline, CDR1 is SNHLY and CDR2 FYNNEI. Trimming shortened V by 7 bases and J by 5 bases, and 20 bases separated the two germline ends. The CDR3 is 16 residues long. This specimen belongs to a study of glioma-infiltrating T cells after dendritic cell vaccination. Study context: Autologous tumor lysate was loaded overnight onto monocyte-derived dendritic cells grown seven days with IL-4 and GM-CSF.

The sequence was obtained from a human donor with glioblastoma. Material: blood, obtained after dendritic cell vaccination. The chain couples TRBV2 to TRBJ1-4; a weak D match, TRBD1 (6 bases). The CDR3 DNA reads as TGTGCCAGCATCTATTTAGGACCGGGGGGCAATGAAAAACTGTTTTTT. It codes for CASIYLGPGGNEKLFF.